The following is a T cell receptor (beta chain) sequence with its context. The data belong to a study of preoperative IRX-2 immunotherapy in early breast cancer. Germline CDR1 reads SQVTM; CDR2 reads ANQGSEA. The CDR3 extends over 14 amino acids. V was trimmed by 4 bases and J by 2 bases, leaving 12 bases between them. Stated treatment: preoperative locoregional IRX-2 cytokine immunotherapy. Clones were read by immunoSEQ multiplex PCR, and TCRdb kept only the in-frame ones, dropping some. The table includes roughly 25,000 clones, around 96% detected once. The specimen was tumor tissue, collected after IRX-2 immunotherapy. The sequence came from a human donor with breast cancer. V is TRBV29-1 and J is TRBJ1-5; D gene unclear. The CDR3 here is CSVGPGGRNQPQHF. The DNA for the CDR3 is TGCAGCGTTGGTCCGGGAGGACGCAATCAGCCCCAGCATTTT.